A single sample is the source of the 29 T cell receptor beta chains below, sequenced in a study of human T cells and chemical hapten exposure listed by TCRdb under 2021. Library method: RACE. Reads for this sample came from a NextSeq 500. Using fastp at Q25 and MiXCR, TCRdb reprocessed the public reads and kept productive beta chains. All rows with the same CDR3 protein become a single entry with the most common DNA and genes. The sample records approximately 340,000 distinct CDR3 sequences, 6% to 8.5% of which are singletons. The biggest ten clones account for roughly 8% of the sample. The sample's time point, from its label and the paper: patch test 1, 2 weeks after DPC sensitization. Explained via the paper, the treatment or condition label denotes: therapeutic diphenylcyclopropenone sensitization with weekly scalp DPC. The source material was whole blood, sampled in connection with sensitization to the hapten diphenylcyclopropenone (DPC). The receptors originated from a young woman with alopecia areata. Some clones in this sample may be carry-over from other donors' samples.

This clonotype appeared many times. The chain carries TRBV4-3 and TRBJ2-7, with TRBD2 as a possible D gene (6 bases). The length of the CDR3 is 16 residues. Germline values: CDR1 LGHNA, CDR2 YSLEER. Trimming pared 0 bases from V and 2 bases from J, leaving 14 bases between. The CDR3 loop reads CASSQDWRGGTYEQYF. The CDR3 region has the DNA TGCGCCAGCAGCCAAGATTGGCGCGGAGGGACCTACGAGCAGTACTTC.

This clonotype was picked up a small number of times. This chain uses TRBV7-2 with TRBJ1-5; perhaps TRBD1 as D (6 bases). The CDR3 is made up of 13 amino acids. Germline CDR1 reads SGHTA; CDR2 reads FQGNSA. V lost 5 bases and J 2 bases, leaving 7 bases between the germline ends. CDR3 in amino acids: CASSNRGNQPQHF. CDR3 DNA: TGTGCCAGCAGCAACAGGGGCAATCAGCCCCAGCATTTT. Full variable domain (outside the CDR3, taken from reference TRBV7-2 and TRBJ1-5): GAGVSQSPSNKVTEKGKDVELRCDPISGHTALYWYRQSLGQGLEFLIYFQGNSAPDKSGLPSDRFSAERTGGSVSTLTIQRTQQEDSAVYLCASSNRGNQPQHFGDGTRLSIL.

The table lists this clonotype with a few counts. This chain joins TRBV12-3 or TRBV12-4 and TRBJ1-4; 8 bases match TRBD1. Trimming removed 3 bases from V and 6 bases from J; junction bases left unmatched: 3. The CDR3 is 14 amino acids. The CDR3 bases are TGTGCCAGCAGTTTGCAGGACAGGGATGAAAAACTGTTTTTT. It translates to CASSLQDRDEKLFF.

The CDR3 spells CASSQDATGVNTGELFF. DNA for the CDR3: TGCGCCAGCAGCCAAGACGCGACAGGGGTGAACACCGGGGAGCTGTTTTTT. The J gene is TRBJ2-2, the V gene TRBV4-3; TRBD1 matches 8 bases. Germline loops: CDR1 LGHNA, CDR2 YSLEER. The CDR3 extends over 17 amino acids. V lost 0 bases to trimming and J lost 1 base; unmatched junction nucleotides: 4.

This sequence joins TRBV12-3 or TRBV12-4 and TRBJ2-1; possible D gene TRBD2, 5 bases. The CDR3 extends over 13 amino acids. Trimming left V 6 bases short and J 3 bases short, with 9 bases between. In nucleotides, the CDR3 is TGTGCCAGCAGACCGGGGATCTACAATGAGCAGTTCTTC. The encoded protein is CASRPGIYNEQFF.

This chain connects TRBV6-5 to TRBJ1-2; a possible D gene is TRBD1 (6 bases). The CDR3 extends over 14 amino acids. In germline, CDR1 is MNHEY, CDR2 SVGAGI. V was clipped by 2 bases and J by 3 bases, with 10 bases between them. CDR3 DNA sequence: TGTGCCAGCAGTTACGTTGGGGGCTACTATGGCTACACCTTC. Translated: CASSYVGGYYGYTF.

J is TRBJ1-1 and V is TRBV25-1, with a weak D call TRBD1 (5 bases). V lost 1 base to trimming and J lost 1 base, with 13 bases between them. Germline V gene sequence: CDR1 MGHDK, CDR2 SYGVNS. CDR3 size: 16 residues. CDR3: CASSESPGRQNTEAFF. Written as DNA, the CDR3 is TGTGCCAGCAGTGAATCACCGGGACGGCAGAACACTGAAGCTTTCTTT.

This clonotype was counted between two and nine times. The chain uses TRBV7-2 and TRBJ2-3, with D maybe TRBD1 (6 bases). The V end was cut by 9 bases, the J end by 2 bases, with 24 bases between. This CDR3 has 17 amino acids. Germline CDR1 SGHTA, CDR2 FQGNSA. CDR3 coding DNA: TGTGCCAGTAGTAGACAGGTCTCTCAACTCATCACAGATACGCAGTATTTT. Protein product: CASSRQVSQLITDTQYF.

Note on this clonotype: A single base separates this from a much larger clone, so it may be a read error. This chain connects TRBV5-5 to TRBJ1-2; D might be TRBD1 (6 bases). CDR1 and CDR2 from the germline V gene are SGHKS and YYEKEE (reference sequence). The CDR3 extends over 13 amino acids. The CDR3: CGSSLVAGDGYTF. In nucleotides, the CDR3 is TGTGGCAGCAGCTTGGTGGCAGGGGATGGCTACACCTTC.

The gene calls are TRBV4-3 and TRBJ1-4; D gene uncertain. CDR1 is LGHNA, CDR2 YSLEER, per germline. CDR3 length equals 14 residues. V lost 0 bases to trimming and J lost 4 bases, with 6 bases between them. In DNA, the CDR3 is TGCGCCAGCAGCCAAGAGGGAAATAATGAAAAACTGTTTTTT. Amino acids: CASSQEGNNEKLFF.

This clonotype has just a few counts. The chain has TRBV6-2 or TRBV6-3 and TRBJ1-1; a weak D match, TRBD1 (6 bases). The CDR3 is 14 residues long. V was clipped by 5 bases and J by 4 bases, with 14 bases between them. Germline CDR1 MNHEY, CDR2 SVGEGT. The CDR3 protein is CASSPLTGITEAFF. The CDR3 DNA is TGTGCCAGCAGTCCTCTAACAGGGATCACTGAAGCTTTCTTT.

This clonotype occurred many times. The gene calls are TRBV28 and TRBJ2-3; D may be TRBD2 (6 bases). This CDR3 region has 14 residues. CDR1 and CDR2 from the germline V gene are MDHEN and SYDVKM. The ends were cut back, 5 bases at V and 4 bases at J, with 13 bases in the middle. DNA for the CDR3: TGTGCCAGCAGTCCCGGGACTTTTGCAGATACGCAGTATTTT. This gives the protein CASSPGTFADTQYF.

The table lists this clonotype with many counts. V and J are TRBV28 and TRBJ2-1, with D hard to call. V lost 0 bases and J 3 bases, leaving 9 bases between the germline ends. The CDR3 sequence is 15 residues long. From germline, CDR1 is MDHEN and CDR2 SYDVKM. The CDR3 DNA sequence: TGTGCCAGCAGTTTATGGGCAGGTGACTACAATGAGCAGTTCTTC. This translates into CASSLWAGDYNEQFF.

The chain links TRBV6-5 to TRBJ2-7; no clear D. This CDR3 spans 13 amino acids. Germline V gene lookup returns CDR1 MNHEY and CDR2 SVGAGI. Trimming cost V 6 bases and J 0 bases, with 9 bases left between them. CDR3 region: CASRLRDSYEQYF. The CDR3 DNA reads TGTGCCAGCAGGCTTAGGGACTCCTACGAGCAGTACTTC.

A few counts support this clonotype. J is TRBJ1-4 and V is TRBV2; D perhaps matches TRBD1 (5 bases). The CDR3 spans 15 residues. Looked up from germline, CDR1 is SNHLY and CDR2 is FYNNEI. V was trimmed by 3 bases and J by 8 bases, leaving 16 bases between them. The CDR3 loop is CASSDKGAGPEKLFF. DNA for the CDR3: TGTGCCAGCAGTGATAAAGGGGCAGGGCCAGAAAAACTGTTTTTT.

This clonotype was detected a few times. CDR3 sequence: CASSLPPPRARQYF. In DNA, the CDR3 is TGTGCCAGCAGCTTACCACCCCCAAGAGCGAGGCAGTATTTT. The chain joins TRBV7-2 to TRBJ2-3; no reliable D call. The CDR3 is 14 residues long. The V end was cut by 2 bases, the J end by 11 bases, with 17 bases between. Germline assignment: CDR1 SGHTA and CDR2 FQGNSA.

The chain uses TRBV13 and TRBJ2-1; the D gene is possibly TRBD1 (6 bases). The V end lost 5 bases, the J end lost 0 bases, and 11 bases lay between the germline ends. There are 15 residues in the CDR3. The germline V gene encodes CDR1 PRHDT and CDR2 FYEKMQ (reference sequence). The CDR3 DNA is TGTGCCAGCAGCCTTAGGGGGTACTCCTACAATGAGCAGTTCTTC. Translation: CASSLRGYSYNEQFF.

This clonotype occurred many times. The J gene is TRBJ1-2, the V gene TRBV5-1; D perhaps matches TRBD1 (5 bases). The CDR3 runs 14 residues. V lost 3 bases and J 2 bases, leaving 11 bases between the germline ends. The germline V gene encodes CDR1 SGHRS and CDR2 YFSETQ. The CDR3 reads CASSSTTANYGYTF. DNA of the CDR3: TGCGCCAGCAGCTCCACGACAGCGAACTATGGCTACACCTTC.

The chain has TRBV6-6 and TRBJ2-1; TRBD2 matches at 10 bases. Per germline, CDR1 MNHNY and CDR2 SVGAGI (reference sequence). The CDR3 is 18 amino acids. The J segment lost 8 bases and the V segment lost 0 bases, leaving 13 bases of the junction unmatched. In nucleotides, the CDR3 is TGTGCCAGCAGTTACTCATTGGTGTTGGCTAGCGGGGGCTATGAGCAGTTCTTC. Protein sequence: CASSYSLVLASGGYEQFF.

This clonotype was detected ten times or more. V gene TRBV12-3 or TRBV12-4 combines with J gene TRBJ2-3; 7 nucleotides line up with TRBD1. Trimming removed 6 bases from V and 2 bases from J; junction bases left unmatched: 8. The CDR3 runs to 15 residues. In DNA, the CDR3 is TGTGCCAGCAGCCTAGGAGACAGGGCCACAGATACGCAGTATTTT. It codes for CASSLGDRATDTQYF.

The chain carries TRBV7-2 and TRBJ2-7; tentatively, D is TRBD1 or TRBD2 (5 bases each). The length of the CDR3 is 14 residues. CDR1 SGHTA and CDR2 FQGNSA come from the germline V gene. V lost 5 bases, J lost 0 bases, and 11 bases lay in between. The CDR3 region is CASSRWGSSYEQYF. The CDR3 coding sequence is TGTGCCAGCAGCCGGTGGGGGAGCTCCTACGAGCAGTACTTC.

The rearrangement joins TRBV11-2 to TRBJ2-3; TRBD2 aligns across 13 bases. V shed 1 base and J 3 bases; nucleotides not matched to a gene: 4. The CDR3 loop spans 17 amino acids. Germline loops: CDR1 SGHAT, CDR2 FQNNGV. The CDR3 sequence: CASSLGGLAGQTDTQYF. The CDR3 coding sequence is TGTGCCAGCAGCTTAGGGGGACTAGCGGGGCAGACAGATACGCAGTATTTT.

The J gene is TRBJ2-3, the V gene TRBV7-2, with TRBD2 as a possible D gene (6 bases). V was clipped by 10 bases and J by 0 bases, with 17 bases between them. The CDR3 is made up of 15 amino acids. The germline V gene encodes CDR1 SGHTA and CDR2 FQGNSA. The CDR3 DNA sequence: TGTGCCACCCTCTCAAAGGCGGGGAGCACAGATACGCAGTATTTT. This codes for CATLSKAGSTDTQYF.

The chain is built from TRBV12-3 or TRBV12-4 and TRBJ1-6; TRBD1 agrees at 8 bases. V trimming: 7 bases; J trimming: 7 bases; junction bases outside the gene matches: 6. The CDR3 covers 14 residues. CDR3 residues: CASTYGQGNSPLHF. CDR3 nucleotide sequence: TGTGCCAGCACCTACGGACAGGGCAATTCACCCCTCCACTTT.

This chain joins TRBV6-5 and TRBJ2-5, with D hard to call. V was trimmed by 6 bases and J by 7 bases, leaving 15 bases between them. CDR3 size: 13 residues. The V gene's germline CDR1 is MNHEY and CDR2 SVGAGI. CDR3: CASSPRQVWTQYF. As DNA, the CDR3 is TGTGCCAGCAGCCCCCGTCAAGTCTGGACCCAGTACTTC.

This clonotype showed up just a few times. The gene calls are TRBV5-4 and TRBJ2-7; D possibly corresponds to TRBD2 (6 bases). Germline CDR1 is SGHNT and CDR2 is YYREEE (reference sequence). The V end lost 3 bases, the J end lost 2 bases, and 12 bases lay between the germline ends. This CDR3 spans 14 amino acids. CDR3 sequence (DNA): TGTGCCAGCAGCTCGGACTACCTCACCTACGAGCAGTACTTC. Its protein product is CASSSDYLTYEQYF.

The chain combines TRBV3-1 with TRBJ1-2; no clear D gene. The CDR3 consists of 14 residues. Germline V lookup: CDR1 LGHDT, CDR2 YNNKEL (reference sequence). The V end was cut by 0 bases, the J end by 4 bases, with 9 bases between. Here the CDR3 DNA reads TGTGCCAGCAGCCAAGAACAGCGACTCTATGGCTACACCTTC. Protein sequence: CASSQEQRLYGYTF.

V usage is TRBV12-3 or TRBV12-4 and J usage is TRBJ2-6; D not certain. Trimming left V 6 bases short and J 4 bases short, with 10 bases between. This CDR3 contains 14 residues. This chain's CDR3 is CASRERRGANVLTF. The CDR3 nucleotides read TGTGCCAGCAGGGAGAGACGCGGGGCCAACGTCCTGACTTTC.

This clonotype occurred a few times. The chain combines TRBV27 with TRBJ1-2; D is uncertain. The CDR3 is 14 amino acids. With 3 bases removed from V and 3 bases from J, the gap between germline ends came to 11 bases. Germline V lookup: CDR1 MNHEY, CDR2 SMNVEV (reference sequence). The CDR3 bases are TGTGCCAGCAGTTTTACGTGGGCCGACTATGGCTACACCTTC. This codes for CASSFTWADYGYTF.